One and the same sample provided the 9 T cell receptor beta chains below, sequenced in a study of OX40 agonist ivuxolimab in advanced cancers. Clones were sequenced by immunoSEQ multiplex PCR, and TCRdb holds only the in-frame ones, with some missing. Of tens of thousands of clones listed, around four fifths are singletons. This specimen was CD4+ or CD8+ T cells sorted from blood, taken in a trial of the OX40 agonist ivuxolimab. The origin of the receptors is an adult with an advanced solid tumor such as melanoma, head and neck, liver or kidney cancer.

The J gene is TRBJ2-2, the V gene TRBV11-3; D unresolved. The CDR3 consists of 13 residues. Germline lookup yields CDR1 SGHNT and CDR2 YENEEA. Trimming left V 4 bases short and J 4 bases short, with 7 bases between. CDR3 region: CASSSGPTGELFF. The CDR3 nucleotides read TGTGCCAGCAGCTCCGGACCCACCGGGGAGCTGTTTTTT.

CDR3 DNA: TGTGCCAGCAGCTTACCCCACGGTTCACACGAGCAGTACTTC. Translated: CASSLPHGSHEQYF. The chain uses TRBV7-9 and TRBJ2-7, with D hard to call. Deletions cut 2 bases from V and 5 bases from J, with 13 bases between. The CDR3 is 14 amino acids. The germline gives CDR1 SEHNR, CDR2 FQNEAQ (reference sequence).

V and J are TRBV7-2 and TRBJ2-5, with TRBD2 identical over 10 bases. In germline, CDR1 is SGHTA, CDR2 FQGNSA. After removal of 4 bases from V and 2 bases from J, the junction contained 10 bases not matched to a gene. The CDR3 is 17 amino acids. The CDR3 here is CASSSGGTSVAQETQYF. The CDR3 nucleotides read TGTGCCAGCAGCTCCGGGGGGACTAGCGTAGCGCAAGAGACCCAGTACTTC.

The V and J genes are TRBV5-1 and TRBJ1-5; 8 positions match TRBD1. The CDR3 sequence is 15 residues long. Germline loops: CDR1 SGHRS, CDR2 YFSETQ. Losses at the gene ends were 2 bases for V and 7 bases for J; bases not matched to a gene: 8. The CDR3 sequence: CASSFTGTGDQPQHF. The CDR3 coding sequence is TGCGCCAGCAGCTTCACCGGGACAGGCGACCAGCCCCAGCATTTT.

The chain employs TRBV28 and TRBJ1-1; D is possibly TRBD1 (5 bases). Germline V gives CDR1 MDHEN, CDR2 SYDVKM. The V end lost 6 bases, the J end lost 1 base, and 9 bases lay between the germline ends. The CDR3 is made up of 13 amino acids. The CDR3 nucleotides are TGTGCCAGCAGATCGACAGCGAACACTGAAGCTTTCTTT. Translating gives CASRSTANTEAFF.

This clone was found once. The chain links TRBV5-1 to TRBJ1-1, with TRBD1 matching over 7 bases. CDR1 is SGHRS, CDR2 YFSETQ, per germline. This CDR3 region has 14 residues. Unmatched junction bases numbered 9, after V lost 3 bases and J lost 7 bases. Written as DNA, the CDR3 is TGCGCCAGCAGCTCGTTGACAGGGAGGGGTGAAGCTTTCTTT. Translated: CASSSLTGRGEAFF.

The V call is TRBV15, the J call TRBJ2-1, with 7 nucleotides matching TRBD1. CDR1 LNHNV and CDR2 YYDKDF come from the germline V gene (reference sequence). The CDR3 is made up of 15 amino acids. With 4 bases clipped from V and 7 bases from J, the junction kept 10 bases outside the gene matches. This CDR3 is CATSTNRGMGNEQFF. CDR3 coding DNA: TGTGCCACCAGCACCAACAGGGGTATGGGGAATGAGCAGTTCTTC.

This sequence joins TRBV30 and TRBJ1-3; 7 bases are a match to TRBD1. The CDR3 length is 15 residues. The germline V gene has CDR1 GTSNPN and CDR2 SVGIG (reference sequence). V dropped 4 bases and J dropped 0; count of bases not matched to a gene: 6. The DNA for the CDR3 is TGTGCCTGGACCCAGGGGGAGTTCTCTGGAAACACCATATATTTT. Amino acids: CAWTQGEFSGNTIYF.

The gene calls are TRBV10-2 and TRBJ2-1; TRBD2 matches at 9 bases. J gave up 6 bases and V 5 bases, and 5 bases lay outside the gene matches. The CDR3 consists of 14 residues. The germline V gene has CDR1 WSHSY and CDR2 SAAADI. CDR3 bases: TGCGCCAGCAGTAGTAGCGGGAGCGGCAATGAGCAGTTCTTC. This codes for CASSSSGSGNEQFF.